These T cell receptor beta chains were read from a single sample in a study of Graves' ophthalmopathy and Graves' hyperthyroidism. TCRdb re-derived calls from the multiplex PCR reads in MiXCR, one entry per CDR3 protein. This sample has approximately 700,000 distinct CDR3 sequences; roughly two fifths occur once, and the top ten carry approximately 43%. Sequenced: peripheral blood. All receptors come from an adult man with Graves' ophthalmopathy. Each CDR3 is given with its conserved first and last residue. The order of the fields is clone size, D gene, V gene, J gene, CDR3 DNA, CDR3 protein. A D gene is named only where the DNA matches it firmly. Size values are once, few and many counts, or a class for expanded clones, and some rows have none.

few	-	TRBV20-1	TRBJ1-5	TGCAGTGCTAGCCCACACGGAGCCCAGCATTTT	CSASPHGAQHF
few	-	TRBV7-9	TRBJ2-2	TGTGCCAGCAGCTTAAGTTGGGGGACCGGGGAGCTGTTTTTT	CASSLSWGTGELFF
few	TRBD2	TRBV12-3/TRBV12-4	TRBJ2-5	TGTGCCAGCTCACGACTAGCGGGGCAGGCTGGGACCCAGTACTTC	CASSRLAGQAGTQYF
-	-	TRBV20-1	TRBJ2-7	TGCAGTGCTAGGGGGCTGGTAGACGGGAGCTCCTACGAGCAGTACTTC	CSARGLVDGSSYEQYF
few	TRBD2	TRBV19	TRBJ2-5	TGTGCCAGTAGCTCCGGGACTAGCGGACAAGAGACCCAGTACTTC	CASSSGTSGQETQYF
-	-	TRBV29-1	TRBJ1-2	TGCAGCTCCACAGTAAACTATGGCTACACCTTC	CSSTVNYGYTF
-	TRBD1	TRBV25-1	TRBJ2-7	TGTGCCAGCAGTGACCGACTCCTACGAGGGGGCAATGAGCAGTACTTC	CASSDRLLRGGNEQYF
-	TRBD1	TRBV25-1	TRBJ2-2	TGTGCCAGCAGCTTCCCCCGGGACAGGGGTTACACCGGGGAGCTGTTTTTT	CASSFPRDRGYTGELFF
few	TRBD1	TRBV20-1	TRBJ2-7	TGCAGCACAGGGGGCAGGGGGACCTACGAGCAGTACTTC	CSTGGRGTYEQYF
few	TRBD2	TRBV7-9	TRBJ2-2	TGTGCCAGTAGTATCACGGGACTAGCGGGGACATCGGACACCGGGGAGCTGTTTTTT	CASSITGLAGTSDTGELFF
-	-	TRBV5-1	TRBJ2-7	TGCGCCAGCAGCTTGCAGACAGGACTTACCTACGAGCAGTACTTC	CASSLQTGLTYEQYF
-	TRBD2	TRBV19	TRBJ2-7	TGTGCCAGTACCAGCGGGGCCGAGCAGTACTTC	CASTSGAEQYF
many	-	TRBV19	TRBJ1-1	TGTGCCAGTAGTAAGGTTGAAGCTTTCTTT	CASSKVEAFF
-	-	TRBV19	TRBJ1-1	TGTGCCAGTAGTATGGAGCCCGGGGCACTTGAAGCTTTCTTT	CASSMEPGALEAFF
few	TRBD1	TRBV29-1	TRBJ2-5	TGCAGCGTTGAAGATCTTGTCGGGGTTGAAATAACAGGGGGCGAAGAGACCCAGTACTTC	CSVEDLVGVEITGGEETQYF
few	-	TRBV20-1	TRBJ1-2	TGCAGTGCTAGAGAGGGGGCGGCGGGCTACACCTTC	CSAREGAAGYTF
once	TRBD2	TRBV10-1	TRBJ2-7	TGCGCCAGCAGTTGGACTAGCGGGAGGGGCGTTTACGAGCAGTACTTC	CASSWTSGRGVYEQYF
few	-	TRBV20-1	TRBJ1-5	TGCAGTGCTAGAGATAGTCAGAGGTATAGCAATCAGCCCCAGCATTTT	CSARDSQRYSNQPQHF
few	-	TRBV7-2	TRBJ2-1	TGTGCCAGCAGCTTGTCAGGGGATGAGCAGTTCTTC	CASSLSGDEQFF
many	-	TRBV7-2	TRBJ2-5	TGTGCCAGCAGCTTAGCGATAGGTGTTGGTGAGACCCAGTACTTC	CASSLAIGVGETQYF
many	-	TRBV11-2	TRBJ2-5	TGTGCCAGCAGCTTAGATGTCGATGGAGAGACCCAGTACTTC	CASSLDVDGETQYF
-	TRBD1	TRBV7-2	TRBJ2-5	TGTGCCAGCAGTTCGCCACAGGGGGGAGAGACCCAGTACTTC	CASSSPQGGETQYF
-	-	TRBV9	TRBJ2-7	TGTGCCAGCAGCGTAGTTTTAGCTTACTACGAGCAGTACTTC	CASSVVLAYYEQYF
-	TRBD2	TRBV3-1	TRBJ2-5	TGTGCCAGCAGCCAACCGGGACTAGAAGAGACCCAGTACTTC	CASSQPGLEETQYF
many	-	TRBV10-1	TRBJ2-5	TGCGCCAGCAGCTCACAGGGCACGGAGACCCAGTACTTC	CASSSQGTETQYF
-	TRBD2	TRBV5-1	TRBJ2-7	TGCGCCGGCAGCTTGACTAGCGGGAGTTTCGAGCAGTACTTC	CAGSLTSGSFEQYF
few	-	TRBV7-2	TRBJ1-1	TGTGCCAGCAGCTTGCCGGGGGGCGACACTGAAGCTTTCTTT	CASSLPGGDTEAFF
-	TRBD2	TRBV25-1	TRBJ2-5	TGTGCCAGCAGTTTGGCCACTAGCGGGTACCAAGAGACCCAGTACTTC	CASSLATSGYQETQYF
few	-	TRBV20-1	TRBJ2-5	TGCACAAGCAGGGGACTCCTGCAAGAGACCCAGTACTTC	CTSRGLLQETQYF
few	-	TRBV20-1	TRBJ2-7	TGCAGTGCTAGAGCGGGACATTGGAGCTCCTACGAGCAGTACTTC	CSARAGHWSSYEQYF
-	-	TRBV20-1	TRBJ2-7	TGCAGTGCCCCAAGATCTGACCAGATCTACGAGCAGTACTTC	CSAPRSDQIYEQYF
-	-	TRBV24-1	TRBJ2-1	TGTGCCACCAGTGACATCCGGGGGCTTAGGCCCAATGAGCAGTTCTTC	CATSDIRGLRPNEQFF
-	TRBD2	TRBV7-2	TRBJ2-7	TGTGCCAGCAGCTTAGCGGGGGGAGGCGGGAGATACGAGCAGTACTTC	CASSLAGGGGRYEQYF
many	-	TRBV19	TRBJ2-5	TGTGCCAGTAGTACAGGGATGGGAGAGACCCAGTACTTC	CASSTGMGETQYF
-	-	TRBV19	TRBJ2-2	TGTGCCAGTAGTAGACAGGTTTACACCGGGGAGCTGTTTTTT	CASSRQVYTGELFF
-	-	TRBV7-3	TRBJ1-2	TGTGCCAGCAGCTTAGGCGGCAGGGGAAGCACCTTC	CASSLGGRGSTF
-	-	TRBV28	TRBJ2-5	TGTGCCAGCAGTTTGTCGTCGGAAGGGGAGACCCAGTACTTC	CASSLSSEGETQYF
-	-	TRBV7-9	TRBJ1-5	TGTGCCAGCAGTAAGGGACGCCCCAATCAGCCCCAGCATTTT	CASSKGRPNQPQHF
few	-	TRBV9	TRBJ1-1	TGTGCCAGCAGCGCTACCGGCAGTTACATGAACACTGAAGCTTTCTTT	CASSATGSYMNTEAFF
-	-	TRBV15	TRBJ2-7	TGTGCCAGCAGCCCGACGTGGCCAACCTACGAGCAGTACTTC	CASSPTWPTYEQYF
-	-	TRBV24-1	TRBJ2-7	TGTGCCAGCAGTTCAAACGGGAGTATCTACGAGCAGTACTTC	CASSSNGSIYEQYF